This paragraph reports one TCR beta chain. Its target is not known. This entry comes from a study of human T cells and chemical hapten exposure. Across the whole study: During the approximately 25-week study period, patients had diphenylcyclopropenone applied to the scalp every week. The study traced per-sample TCR yield variation mainly to small differences in pooled library volumes. Study-wide points: The formation of large CDR3 similarity clusters by expanded TCRs significantly exceeded that of controls.

TCRdb re-called the RACE reads with MiXCR, one entry per CDR3 protein. The sample carries nearly 55,000 distinct CDR3 sequences, 8.5% to 10% recorded once. Time point noted: patch test 2, 6 weeks after DPC sensitization. Noted treatment: therapeutic diphenylcyclopropenone sensitization with weekly scalp DPC. The TCR sequence derives from a woman aged 45 to 65 with alopecia areata. Some clones in this sample may be carry-over from other donors' samples. The material was whole blood, obtained in connection with sensitization to the hapten diphenylcyclopropenone (DPC).

DNA for the CDR3: TGTGCCAGCAGTGCCTCTCGGGAGCAGTACTTC. It is translated as CASSASREQYF. V and J are TRBV6-2 or TRBV6-3 and TRBJ2-7; no reliable D call. The V and J ends lost 5 bases and 7 bases respectively, with 9 bases between them. Germline assignment: CDR1 MNHEY and CDR2 SVGEGT. The CDR3 contains 11 residues.